These 3 T cell receptor beta chains were all obtained from the same sample, sequenced in a study of blood T cell repertoires in COVID-19. Repertoires were generated with immunoSEQ multiplex PCR, while TCRdb's copy carries only in-frame clones and drops some. The sample shows about 260,000 clones, about 80% of them seen only once. Source material: peripheral blood. Source of these receptors: a woman of 80 years or more with acute or convalescent COVID-19.

This clone was seen a single time. The chain recombines TRBV11-3 with TRBJ1-1, with 9 bases lining up with TRBD1. CDR1 is SGHNT, CDR2 YENEEA, per germline. J lost 1 base, V lost 5 bases, and 5 bases had no gene match. This CDR3 has 15 residues. The CDR3 sequence: CASSKGQGTNTEAFF. For the CDR3, the DNA is TGTGCCAGCAGCAAAGGACAGGGGACGAACACTGAAGCTTTCTTT.

The gene calls are TRBV29-1 and TRBJ1-2; no clear D gene. This CDR3 has 13 amino acids. Germline loops: CDR1 SQVTM, CDR2 ANQGSEA. Trimming shortened V by 0 bases and J by 2 bases, and 7 bases separated the two germline ends. The CDR3: CSVEDRQNYGYTF. CDR3 DNA: TGCAGCGTTGAAGATAGACAAAACTATGGCTACACCTTC.

The chain couples TRBV12-3 or TRBV12-4 to TRBJ2-5; 9 bases align to TRBD1. The CDR3 has 12 residues. Unmatched junction bases numbered 6, after V lost 6 bases and J lost 10 bases. The CDR3 region has the DNA TGTGCCAGCAGCCCGGACAGGGGCTTCCAGTACTTC. It specifies CASSPDRGFQYF.